The 16 T cell receptor beta chains presented below share a single source sample, sequenced in a study of vaccination and CD4 T cells after COVID-19. These TCRs' antigens remain unknown. Noted treatment: approximately nine-day PBMC culture with coronavirus spike peptide pools or control peptides (ViraFEST assay). Cultured CD4+ T cell DNA underwent sequencing with the Oncomine TCR Beta short-read assay. TCRdb processed the PCR reads anew with MiXCR; each CDR3 protein has one entry. The sample consists of under 15,000 distinct CDR3 sequences, approximately 82% of them appearing once. Sequencing input: CD4+ T cells from blood, cultured in vitro. The receptors were sampled from a human donor who had recovered from COVID-19.

This clonotype was recorded a few times. This chain links TRBV10-3 with TRBJ1-1; weak D call: TRBD1 (5 bases). Between the trimmed V and J ends, which lost 11 bases and 5 bases, there was a span of 15 bases. CDR3 length: 12 amino acids. In germline, CDR1 is ENHRY, CDR2 SYGVKD. CDR3 coding DNA: TGTGCCGGGGGTCGGGGCGAGACTGAAGCTTTCTTT. Translation gives CAGGRGETEAFF.

This chain links TRBV7-3 with TRBJ2-5; 10 bases fit TRBD1. With V trimmed by 5 bases and J by 5 bases, 2 bases remained unmatched. The germline gives CDR1 SGHTA, CDR2 FQGTGA. This CDR3 has 13 amino acids. As DNA, the CDR3 is TGTGCCAGCAGCCAGACAGGGGGCGAGACCCAGTACTTC. Translated: CASSQTGGETQYF.

The V call is TRBV23-1, the J call TRBJ1-6; a possible D gene is TRBD1 (6 bases). TRBV23-1 is an ORF, and what it does is uncertain. With 2 bases removed from V and 18 bases from J, the gap between germline ends came to 29 bases. The CDR3 has 17 residues. This CDR3 reads CASSQMGKRTAPTPDHF. CDR3 coding DNA: TGCGCCAGCAGTCAAATGGGGAAGCGGACAGCCCCAACGCCAGACCACTTT.

This chain joins TRBV28 and TRBJ2-7; 7 bases match TRBD2. CDR3 length equals 19 residues. Germline values: CDR1 MDHEN, CDR2 SYDVKM. Trimming cost V 6 bases and J 1 base; bases outside gene matches: 21. CDR3 nucleotide sequence: TGTGCCAGCAGCATTAGCGGGTTTAGACCCACTCCCCTATCCTACGAGCAGTACTTC. It is translated as CASSISGFRPTPLSYEQYF.

This clonotype has a single count. The CDR3 here is CASSLARGSNYGYTF. In DNA, the CDR3 is TGTGCCAGCAGCTTAGCCAGGGGGTCTAACTATGGCTACACCTTC. The chain joins TRBV7-2 to TRBJ1-2; 7 bases map to TRBD1. After removal of 0 bases from V and 0 bases from J, the junction contained 1 base not matched to a gene. Germline lookup yields CDR1 SGHTA and CDR2 FQGNSA. The CDR3 consists of 15 residues.

This clonotype is medium-sized within its sample. The J gene is TRBJ2-3, the V gene TRBV7-2, with unresolved D. This CDR3 comprises 16 residues. V was shortened by 0 bases and J by 3 bases, with 13 bases between the two germline ends. From germline, CDR1 is SGHTA and CDR2 FQGNSA. CDR3 region: CASSLAGSIRTDTQYF. CDR3 coding DNA: TGTGCCAGCAGCTTAGCGGGTAGCATACGAACAGATACGCAGTATTTT.

The chain uses TRBV27 and TRBJ2-7, with D tentatively TRBD1 or TRBD2 (6 bases each). Germline V gene sequence: CDR1 MNHEY, CDR2 SMNVEV (reference sequence). The CDR3 length is 13 residues. Trimming took 9 bases from V and 4 from J, leaving 16 bases between them. The CDR3 coding sequence is TGTGCCAGTCGCCGGGGGACAACGTACGAGCAGTACTTC. The encoded protein is CASRRGTTYEQYF.

This chain uses TRBV6-2 or TRBV6-3 with TRBJ1-6; D gene uncertain. The ends were cut back, 2 bases at V and 7 bases at J, with 9 bases in the middle. The germline V gene encodes CDR1 MNHEY and CDR2 SVGEGT. The CDR3 extends over 14 amino acids. CDR3 in DNA: TGTGCCAGCAGTTACCAAAGACCGAATTCACCCCTCCACTTT. It specifies CASSYQRPNSPLHF.

This clonotype was recorded a few times. V and J are TRBV24-1 and TRBJ2-5; D gene unclear. Trimming cost V 6 bases and J 5 bases, with 12 bases left between them. Per the germline V gene, CDR1 is KGHDR and CDR2 is SFDVKD. The CDR3 has 13 residues. CDR3 sequence (DNA): TGTGCCACCAGTCCAGCCTTAAGGGAGACCCAGTACTTC. It specifies CATSPALRETQYF.

CDR3 region: CAWSVSRNYEQYF. CDR3 in DNA: TGTGCCTGGAGTGTATCCAGAAACTACGAGCAGTACTTC. The V gene is TRBV30, the J gene TRBJ2-7; no clear D gene. The V end was cut by 0 bases, the J end by 3 bases, with 9 bases between. Germline-derived CDR1 and CDR2 are GTSNPN and SVGIG (reference sequence). This CDR3 comprises 13 residues.

This chain joins TRBV7-2 and TRBJ2-7; possible D gene TRBD2, 5 bases. Trimming shortened V by 0 bases and J by 6 bases, and 12 bases separated the two germline ends. Looked up from germline, CDR1 is SGHTA and CDR2 is FQGNSA. The CDR3 sequence is 14 residues long. The CDR3: CASSLAQRALEQYF. Here the CDR3 DNA reads TGTGCCAGCAGCTTAGCGCAGAGGGCCCTCGAGCAGTACTTC.

The rearrangement uses TRBV11-2 and TRBJ1-2; maybe TRBD1 (5 bases). The CDR3 is 17 amino acids. CDR1 and CDR2 (germline): SGHAT, FQNNGV. The germline V and J ends were trimmed by 1 base and 1 base, with 16 bases remaining between them. The CDR3 DNA is TGTGCCAGCAGCTTAGGAGGGGCGGGACGGTTTAACTATGGCTACACCTTC. Residues: CASSLGGAGRFNYGYTF.

This sequence joins TRBV20-1 and TRBJ2-3; a possible D gene is TRBD2 (7 bases). The CDR3 covers 14 residues. Germline V gene lookup returns CDR1 DFQATT and CDR2 SNEGSKA (reference sequence). V lost 0 bases and J lost 2, with 9 bases in between. The CDR3 sequence is CSAREGGVTDTQYF. In DNA form, the CDR3 reads TGCAGTGCTAGAGAAGGGGGGGTCACAGATACGCAGTATTTT.

V is TRBV2 and J is TRBJ1-6, with D unresolved. Germline V gene lookup returns CDR1 SNHLY and CDR2 FYNNEI. V lost 7 bases and J lost 6, with 10 bases in between. The CDR3 is 13 residues long. CDR3 sequence reads: CASMGGRNSPLHF. The CDR3 region has the DNA TGTGCCAGCATGGGCGGACGTAATTCACCCCTCCACTTT.

The chain's CDR3 is CASSNLETQYF. The CDR3 DNA follows: TGTGCCAGCAGTAACCTTGAGACCCAGTACTTC. This chain uses TRBV6-2 or TRBV6-3 with TRBJ2-5; D gene unclear. V gave up 5 bases and J gave up 5 bases, with 6 bases separating them. The CDR3 totals 11 residues. Looked up from germline, CDR1 is MNHEY and CDR2 is SVGEGT.

This clonotype was seen just once. V and J are TRBV11-2 and TRBJ2-3; TRBD2 matches at 11 bases. Germline CDR1 reads SGHAT; CDR2 reads FQNNGV. There are 17 residues in the CDR3. V shed 5 bases and J 1 base; nucleotides not matched to a gene: 8. The CDR3 DNA sequence: TGTGCCAGCAGCGTTATAGCGGGAGGGCCTGGCACAGATACGCAGTATTTT. Amino acids: CASSVIAGGPGTDTQYF.